The 10 T cell receptor beta chains listed next were all sequenced from one sample in a study of CD8+CD57+ T cells in acquired aplastic anemia. The study profiled TCR beta VDJ and CDR3 using genomic DNA as template. In TCRdb, the reads were re-called with MiXCR into one record per CDR3 protein. The repertoire has roughly 150,000 distinct CDR3 sequences, approximately 44% of them found once; the top ten carry 2.5% to 4%. Patients picked for sequencing had shown CD8+CD57+ cell expansion detected by flow cytometry. Sequencing used sorted CD4+, CD8+, or CD8+CD57+ T cells (not recorded which) from PBMCs. Source of these receptors: a human donor with aplastic anemia.

This clonotype was recorded a few times. V gene TRBV5-1 combines with J gene TRBJ2-1, with TRBD2 identical over 12 bases. There are 16 residues in the CDR3. Germline-derived CDR1 and CDR2 are SGHRS and YFSETQ. J gave up 4 bases and V 4 bases, and 6 bases lay outside the gene matches. The CDR3 reads CASSAGLAGLYNEQFF. CDR3 DNA: TGCGCCAGCAGCGCAGGACTAGCGGGGTTATACAATGAGCAGTTCTTC. Filled out from reference TRBV5-1 and TRBJ2-1, the complete variable domain reads KAGVTQTPRYLIKTRGQQVTLSCSPISGHRSVSWYQQTPGQGLQFLFEYFSETQRNKGNFPGRFSGRQFSNSRSEMNVSTLELGDSALYLCASSAGLAGLYNEQFFGPGTRLTVL.

The chain employs TRBV10-3 and TRBJ1-2, with 8 bases identical to TRBD1. This CDR3 has 16 residues. The V gene's germline CDR1 is ENHRY and CDR2 SYGVKD. V lost 0 bases to trimming and J lost 4 bases; unmatched junction nucleotides: 7. The CDR3 bases are TGTGCCATCAGTGAGTCCGTCGGACAGGGAGGCTATGGCTACACCTTC. Amino acids: CAISESVGQGGYGYTF.

The rearrangement uses TRBV2 and TRBJ1-6; 7 nucleotides align to TRBD1. CDR3 length: 15 amino acids. CDR1 and CDR2 from the germline V gene are SNHLY and FYNNEI. V trimming: 6 bases; J trimming: 11 bases; junction bases outside the gene matches: 13. The CDR3 bases are TGTGCCAGCAGGGCCCAAGGACAGGCGAGGACACCCCTCCACTTT. As protein: CASRAQGQARTPLHF.

This clonotype was detected many times. The CDR3 sequence: CASSLTGGGSGSPTDTQYF. The CDR3 bases are TGTGCCAGCAGCTTAACAGGGGGTGGTAGCGGGTCCCCCACAGATACGCAGTATTTT. The V call is TRBV7-3, the J call TRBJ2-3; possible D gene TRBD2, 7 bases. The CDR3 runs 19 residues. Germline loops: CDR1 SGHTA, CDR2 FQGTGA. Between the trimmed V and J ends, which lost 0 bases and 2 bases, there was a span of 21 bases.

In its sample, this clonotype was seen many times. The CDR3 coding sequence is TGCAGTGCTAGAGTTGGAGTCTCCTATAATTCACCCCTCCACTTT. Translating gives CSARVGVSYNSPLHF. The rearrangement joins TRBV20-1 to TRBJ1-6; no clear D gene. In germline, CDR1 is DFQATT, CDR2 SNEGSKA (reference sequence). V dropped 1 base and J dropped 0 bases, with 7 bases sitting between them. This CDR3 is built from 15 residues.

The sample holds many counts of this clonotype. The chain employs TRBV20-1 and TRBJ2-7; perhaps TRBD2 as D (5 bases). V lost 6 bases to trimming and J lost 0 bases, with 12 bases between them. Germline V lookup: CDR1 DFQATT, CDR2 SNEGSKA (reference sequence). This CDR3 spans 13 amino acids. CDR3 in amino acids: CSARGPDSYEQYF. CDR3 nucleotides: TGCAGTGCACGCGGGCCGGACTCCTACGAGCAGTACTTC.

This clonotype was found many times. The rearrangement uses TRBV12-3 or TRBV12-4 and TRBJ2-7; D possibly matches TRBD1 or TRBD2 (5 bases each). The CDR3 totals 14 residues. The germline V and J ends were trimmed by 1 base and 2 bases, with 9 bases remaining between them. For the CDR3, the DNA is TGTGCCAGCAGTTTAGATCAGGGAGCCTACGAGCAGTACGTC. Translation gives CASSLDQGAYEQYV.

As concerns this clonotype: This sequence may be a read error, since a much larger clone differs from it by one base. The CDR3 does not close with the conserved phenylalanine or tryptophan, likely indicating a read error. The chain joins TRBV6-2 or TRBV6-3 to TRBJ2-3, with 8 bases aligning to TRBD2. CDR1 and CDR2 from the germline V gene are MNHEY and SVGEGT. J was trimmed by 0 bases and V by 3 bases; bases with no gene match: 8. The length of the CDR3 is 17 residues. The CDR3 sequence: CASSYGAGDPSTDTQYL. CDR3 sequence (DNA): TGTGCCAGCAGTTATGGAGCGGGAGACCCTAGCACAGATACGCAGTATCTT.

The chain links TRBV7-2 to TRBJ2-7; a weak D match, TRBD1 (6 bases). The length of the CDR3 is 14 residues. CDR1 is SGHTA and CDR2 is FQGNSA in the germline V gene. V dropped 3 bases and J dropped 2 bases, with 11 bases sitting between them. Written as DNA, the CDR3 is TGTGCCAGCAGCTTCCCAGGGGATACCTACGAGCAGTACTTC. Its protein product is CASSFPGDTYEQYF.

Comment on this clonotype: A read error is possible here, since a much larger clone lies one base away. This sequence joins TRBV28 and TRBJ2-5; no firm D call. V was pared by 3 bases and J by 4 bases, with 9 bases between. In germline, CDR1 is MDHEN, CDR2 SYDVKM. This CDR3 is 13 amino acids long. CDR3 nucleotides: TGTGCCAGCAGTTTCACAGTTAGAGAGACCCAGTACTTC. Translation gives CASSFTVRETQYF.